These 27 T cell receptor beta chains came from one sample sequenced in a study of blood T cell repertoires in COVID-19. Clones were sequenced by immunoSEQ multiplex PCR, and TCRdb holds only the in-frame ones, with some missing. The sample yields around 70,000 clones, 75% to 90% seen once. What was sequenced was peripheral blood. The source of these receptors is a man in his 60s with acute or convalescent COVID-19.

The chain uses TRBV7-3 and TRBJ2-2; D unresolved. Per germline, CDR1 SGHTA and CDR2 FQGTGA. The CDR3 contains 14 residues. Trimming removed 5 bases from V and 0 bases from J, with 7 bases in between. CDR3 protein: CASSPQANTGELFF. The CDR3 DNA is TGTGCCAGCAGCCCCCAGGCGAACACCGGGGAGCTGTTTTTT.

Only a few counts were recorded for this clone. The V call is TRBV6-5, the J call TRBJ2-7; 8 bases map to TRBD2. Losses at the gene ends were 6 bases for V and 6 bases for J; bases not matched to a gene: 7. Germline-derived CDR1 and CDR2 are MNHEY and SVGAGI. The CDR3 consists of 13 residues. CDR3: CASSREGLGEQYF. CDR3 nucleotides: TGTGCCAGCAGCCGGGAGGGCCTTGGCGAGCAGTACTTC.

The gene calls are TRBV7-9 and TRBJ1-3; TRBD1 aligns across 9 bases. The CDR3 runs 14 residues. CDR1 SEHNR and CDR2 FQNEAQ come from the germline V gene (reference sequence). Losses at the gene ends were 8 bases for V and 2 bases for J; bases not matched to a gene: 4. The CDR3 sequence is CASRRDRAGNTIYF. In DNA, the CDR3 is TGTGCCAGCCGCCGGGACAGGGCTGGAAACACCATATATTTT.

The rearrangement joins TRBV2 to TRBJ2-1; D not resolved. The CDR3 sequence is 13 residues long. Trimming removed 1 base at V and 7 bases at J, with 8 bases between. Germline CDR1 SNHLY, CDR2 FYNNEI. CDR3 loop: CASSEDLVNEQFF. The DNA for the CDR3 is TGTGCCAGCAGTGAAGATCTTGTGAATGAGCAGTTCTTC.

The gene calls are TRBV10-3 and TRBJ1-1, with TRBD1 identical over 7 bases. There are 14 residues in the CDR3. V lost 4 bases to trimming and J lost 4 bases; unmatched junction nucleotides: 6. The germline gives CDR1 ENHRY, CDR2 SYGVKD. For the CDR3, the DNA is TGTGCCATCAGTGGATACAGGGGAGGCACTGAAGCTTTCTTT. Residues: CAISGYRGGTEAFF.

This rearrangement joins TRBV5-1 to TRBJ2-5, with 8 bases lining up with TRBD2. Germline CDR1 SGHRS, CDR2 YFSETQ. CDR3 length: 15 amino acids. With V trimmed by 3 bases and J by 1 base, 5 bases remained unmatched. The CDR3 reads CASSSGGGLQETQYF. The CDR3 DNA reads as TGCGCCAGCAGCTCCGGCGGGGGGCTCCAAGAGACCCAGTACTTC.

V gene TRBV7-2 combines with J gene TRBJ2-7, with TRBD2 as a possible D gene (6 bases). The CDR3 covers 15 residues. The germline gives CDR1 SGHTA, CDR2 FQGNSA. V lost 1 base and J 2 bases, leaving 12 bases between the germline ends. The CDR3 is CASSLVGSGTYEQYF. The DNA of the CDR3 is TGTGCCAGCAGCTTAGTTGGTAGCGGAACCTACGAGCAGTACTTC.

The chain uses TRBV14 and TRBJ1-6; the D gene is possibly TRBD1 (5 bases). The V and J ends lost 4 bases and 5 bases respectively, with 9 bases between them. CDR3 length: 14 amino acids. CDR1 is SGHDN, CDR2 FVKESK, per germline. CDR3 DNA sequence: TGTGCCAGCAGCCGACAGATTAATAATTCACCCCTCCACTTT. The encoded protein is CASSRQINNSPLHF.

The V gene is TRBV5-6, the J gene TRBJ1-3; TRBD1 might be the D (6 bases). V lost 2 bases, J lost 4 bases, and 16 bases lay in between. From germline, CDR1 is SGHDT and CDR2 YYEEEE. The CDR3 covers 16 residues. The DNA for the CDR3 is TGTGCCAGCAGCTTCCTGGACAGCATACTAGGAAACACCATATATTTT. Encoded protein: CASSFLDSILGNTIYF.

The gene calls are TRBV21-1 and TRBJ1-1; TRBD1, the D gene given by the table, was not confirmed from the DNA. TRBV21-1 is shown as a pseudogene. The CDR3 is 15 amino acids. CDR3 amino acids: CASSNPGQMGTEAFF. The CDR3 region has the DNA TGTGCCAGCAGCAATCCCGGACAGATGGGCACTGAAGCTTTCTTT.

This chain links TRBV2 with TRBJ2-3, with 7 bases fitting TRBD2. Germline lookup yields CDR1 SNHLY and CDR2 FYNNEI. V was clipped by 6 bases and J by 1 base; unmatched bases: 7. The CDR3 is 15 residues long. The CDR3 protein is CASRINRGGTDTQYF. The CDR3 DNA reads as TGTGCCAGCAGGATAAACCGGGGGGGCACAGATACGCAGTATTTT.

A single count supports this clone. In DNA form, the CDR3 reads TGTGCCAGCGCACAGGGGCCGAGGAACACTGAAGCTTTCTTT. Protein product: CASAQGPRNTEAFF. This sequence joins TRBV7-3 and TRBJ1-1; 7 bases align to TRBD1. Germline V CDR1 and CDR2: SGHTA, FQGTGA. V was pared by 8 bases and J by 1 base, with 7 bases of the junction left unmatched. This CDR3 has 14 amino acids.

CDR3 residues: CASSSPGDRTSLNYGYTF. The CDR3 DNA reads as TGTGCCAGCAGTTCCCCCGGGGACAGAACCTCCCTTAACTATGGCTACACCTTC. The rearrangement uses TRBV28 and TRBJ1-2, with TRBD1 identical over 7 bases. Germline CDR1 is MDHEN and CDR2 is SYDVKM. This CDR3 is built from 18 residues. Trimming at V came to 4 bases and at J to 1 base, leaving 15 bases not matched to a gene.

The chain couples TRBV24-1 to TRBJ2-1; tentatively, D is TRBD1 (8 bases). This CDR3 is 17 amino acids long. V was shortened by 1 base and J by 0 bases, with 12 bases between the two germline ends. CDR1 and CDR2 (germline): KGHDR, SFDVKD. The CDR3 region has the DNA TGTGCCACCAGTGATTTAACAGGGGGGGTCTCCTACAATGAGCAGTTCTTC. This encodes CATSDLTGGVSYNEQFF.

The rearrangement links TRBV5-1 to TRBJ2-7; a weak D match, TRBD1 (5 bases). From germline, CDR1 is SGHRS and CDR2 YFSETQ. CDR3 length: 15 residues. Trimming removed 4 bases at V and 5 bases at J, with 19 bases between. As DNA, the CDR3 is TGCGCCAGCAGCATCCAGGGAAATCAGAATAACGAGCAGTACTTC. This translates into CASSIQGNQNNEQYF.

The CDR3 coding sequence is TGCGCCAGCAGGGAGGGAAGAGCAGGAAACACCATATATTTT. The encoded protein is CASREGRAGNTIYF. This sequence joins TRBV5-1 and TRBJ1-3; D is uncertain. Looked up from germline, CDR1 is SGHRS and CDR2 is YFSETQ. CDR3 length: 14 amino acids. V was pared by 5 bases and J by 4 bases, with 13 bases between.

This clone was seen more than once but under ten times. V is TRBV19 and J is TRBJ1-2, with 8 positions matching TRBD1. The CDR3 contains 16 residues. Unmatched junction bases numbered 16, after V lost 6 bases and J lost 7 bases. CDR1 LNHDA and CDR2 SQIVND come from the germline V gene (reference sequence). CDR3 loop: CASRRLAGGRGLGYTF. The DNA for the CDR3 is TGTGCCAGTAGGAGATTGGCTGGTGGCAGGGGGCTTGGCTACACCTTC.

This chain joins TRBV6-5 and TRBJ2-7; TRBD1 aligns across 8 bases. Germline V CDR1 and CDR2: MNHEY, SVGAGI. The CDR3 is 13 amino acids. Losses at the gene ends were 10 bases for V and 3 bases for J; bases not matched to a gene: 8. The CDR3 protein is CATSQGERYEQYF. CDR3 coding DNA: TGTGCCACATCACAGGGGGAACGCTACGAGCAGTACTTC.

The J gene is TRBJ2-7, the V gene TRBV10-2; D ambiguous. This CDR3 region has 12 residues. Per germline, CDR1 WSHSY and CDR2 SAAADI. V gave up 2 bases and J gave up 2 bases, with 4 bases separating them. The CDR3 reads CASSEGPYEQYF. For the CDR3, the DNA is TGCGCCAGCAGTGAGGGCCCCTACGAGCAGTACTTC.

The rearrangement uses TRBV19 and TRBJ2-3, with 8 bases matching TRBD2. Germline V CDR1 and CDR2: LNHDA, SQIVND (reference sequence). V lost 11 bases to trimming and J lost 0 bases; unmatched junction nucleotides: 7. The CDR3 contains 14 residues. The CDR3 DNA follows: TGTGCCTCCAGTCGGGGGGGTAGCACAGATACGCAGTATTTT. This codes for CASSRGGSTDTQYF.

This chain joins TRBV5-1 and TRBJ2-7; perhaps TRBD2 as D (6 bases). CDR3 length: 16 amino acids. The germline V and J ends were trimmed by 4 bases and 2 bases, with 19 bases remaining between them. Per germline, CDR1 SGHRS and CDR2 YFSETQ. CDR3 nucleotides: TGCGCCAGCAGCCGTAATACAGAGAGGAGGGCCTACGAGCAGTACTTC. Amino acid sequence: CASSRNTERRAYEQYF.

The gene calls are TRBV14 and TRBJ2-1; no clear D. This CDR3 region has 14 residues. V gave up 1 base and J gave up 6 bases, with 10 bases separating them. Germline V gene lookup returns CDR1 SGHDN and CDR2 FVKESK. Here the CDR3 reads CASSQVRQSNEQFF. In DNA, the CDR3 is TGTGCCAGCAGCCAAGTGAGGCAGTCCAATGAGCAGTTCTTC.

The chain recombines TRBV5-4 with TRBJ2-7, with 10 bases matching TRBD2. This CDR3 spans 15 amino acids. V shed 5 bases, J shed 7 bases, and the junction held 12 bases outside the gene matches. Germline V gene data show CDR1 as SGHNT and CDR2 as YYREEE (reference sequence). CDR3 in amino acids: CASRNAGTSEREQYF. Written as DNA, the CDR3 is TGTGCCAGCAGAAATGCCGGGACTAGCGAAAGGGAGCAGTACTTC.

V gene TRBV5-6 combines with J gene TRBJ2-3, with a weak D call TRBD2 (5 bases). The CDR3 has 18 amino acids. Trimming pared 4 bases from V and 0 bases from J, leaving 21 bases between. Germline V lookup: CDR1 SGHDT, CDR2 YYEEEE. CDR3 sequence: CASSPGVAVVLSTDTQYF. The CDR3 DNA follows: TGTGCCAGCAGCCCCGGGGTAGCAGTGGTTTTAAGCACAGATACGCAGTATTTT.

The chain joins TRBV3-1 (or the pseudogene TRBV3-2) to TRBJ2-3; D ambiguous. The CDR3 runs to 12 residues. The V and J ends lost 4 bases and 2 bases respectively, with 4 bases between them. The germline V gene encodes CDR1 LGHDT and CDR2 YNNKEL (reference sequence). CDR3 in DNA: TGTGCCAGCAGCCGTAACACAGATACGCAGTATTTT. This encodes CASSRNTDTQYF.

CDR3 region: CASSLAFGGSYGYTF. The CDR3 DNA sequence: TGTGCCAGCAGCTTAGCTTTTGGAGGGAGCTATGGCTACACCTTC. V usage is TRBV7-9 and J usage is TRBJ1-2; D uncertain. V shed 0 bases and J shed 4 bases, with 12 bases lying between them. The CDR3 runs to 15 residues. Germline V gene data show CDR1 as SEHNR and CDR2 as FQNEAQ (reference sequence).

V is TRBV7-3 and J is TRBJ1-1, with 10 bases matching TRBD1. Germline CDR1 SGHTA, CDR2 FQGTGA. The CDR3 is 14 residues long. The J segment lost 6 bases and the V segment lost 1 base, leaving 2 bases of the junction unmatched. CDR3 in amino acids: CASSLMGQGSEAFF. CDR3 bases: TGTGCCAGCAGCTTAATGGGACAGGGGTCTGAAGCTTTCTTT.